The 28 T cell receptor beta chains presented below share a single source sample, sequenced in a study of T cell repertoires in aging, cancer and after chemotherapy. TRB rearrangements spanning V, D and J were amplified using mixed TRB-A/B primers. Each CDR3 protein gets one entry after TCRdb re-called the multiplex PCR reads with MiXCR. Among some 9,600 distinct CDR3 sequences, roughly 40% were seen once, and the ten largest hold roughly 1.5%. Amplification of TCR beta used genomic DNA extracted from peripheral blood. Sequencing was carried out using blood. Receptor source: a human donor in good health.

This clonotype has just a few counts. V and J are TRBV6-5 and TRBJ2-7; no definite D call. Trimming took off 4 bases at V and 0 bases at J, with 10 bases between the two ends. In germline, CDR1 is MNHEY, CDR2 SVGAGI. The CDR3 spans 14 residues. The CDR3 spells CASSSVTGSYEQYF. The CDR3 DNA follows: TGTGCCAGCAGTTCCGTGACGGGCTCCTACGAGCAGTACTTC.

This clonotype appeared a few times. The J gene is TRBJ2-2, the V gene TRBV15; either TRBD1 or TRBD2 may supply D (6 bases each). The CDR3 covers 15 residues. V was pared by 8 bases and J by 0 bases, with 13 bases between. From germline, CDR1 is LNHNV and CDR2 YYDKDF (reference sequence). The CDR3 DNA reads as TGTGCCACCTCCCTAGGGGGGACGAACACCGGGGAGCTGTTTTTT. Its translation is CATSLGGTNTGELFF.

The chain recombines TRBV5-4 with TRBJ2-1; 9 bases line up with TRBD1. J lost 6 bases, V lost 4 bases, and 2 bases had no gene match. The CDR3 has 13 amino acids. Germline-derived CDR1 and CDR2 are SGHNT and YYREEE (reference sequence). The CDR3 nucleotides are TGTGCCAGCAGCGGACAGGGGATCAATGAGCAGTTCTTC. This translates into CASSGQGINEQFF.

This clonotype was counted only a few times. The V gene is TRBV6-1, the J gene TRBJ2-7; 8 nucleotides align to TRBD1. Losses at the gene ends were 6 bases for V and 5 bases for J; bases not matched to a gene: 12. Germline V gives CDR1 MNHNS, CDR2 SASEGT. The CDR3 length is 15 residues. CDR3 DNA: TGTGCCAGCAGGGCACACAGGGGGTCGGGCGACGAGCAGTACTTC. Translated: CASRAHRGSGDEQYF.

The rearrangement links TRBV6-5 to TRBJ2-1; 9 bases agree with TRBD2. With V trimmed by 0 bases and J by 3 bases, 6 bases remained unmatched. Germline V gives CDR1 MNHEY, CDR2 SVGAGI. This CDR3 has 17 amino acids. The CDR3 reads CASSYSSSGGYYNEQFF. As DNA, the CDR3 is TGTGCCAGCAGTTACTCGTCGAGCGGGGGGTACTACAATGAGCAGTTCTTC.

This clonotype is medium-sized. This chain joins TRBV29-1 and TRBJ1-4; 7 nucleotides agree with TRBD1. The CDR3 is 14 residues long. V trimming: 6 bases; J trimming: 3 bases; junction bases outside the gene matches: 7. Germline V gene data show CDR1 as SQVTM and CDR2 as ANQGSEA. For the CDR3, the DNA is TGCAGCGTCACTAAGGGGGCTGCTAATGAAAAACTGTTTTTT. Translation gives CSVTKGAANEKLFF.

This clonotype is labeled medium-sized (0.01 to 0.1%). The chain joins TRBV30 to TRBJ1-6; unclear D gene. Looked up from germline, CDR1 is GTSNPN and CDR2 is SVGIG (reference sequence). The CDR3 loop spans 13 amino acids. V lost 4 bases and J lost 7, with 11 bases in between. CDR3 sequence: CAWTLSENSPLHF. The DNA of the CDR3 is TGTGCCTGGACATTGAGTGAGAATTCACCCCTCCACTTT.

The chain links TRBV20-1 to TRBJ1-2; D unresolved. This CDR3 has 13 amino acids. Germline CDR1 is DFQATT and CDR2 is SNEGSKA (reference sequence). Deletions cut 0 bases from V and 8 bases from J, with 13 bases between. CDR3 DNA sequence: TGCAGTGCTAGAGAGCCAAGGGATGGAGGCTACACCTTC. As protein: CSAREPRDGGYTF.

This rearrangement joins TRBV5-5 to TRBJ2-7; 10 bases map to TRBD2. The germline V gene has CDR1 SGHKS and CDR2 YYEKEE (reference sequence). The length of the CDR3 is 14 residues. V trimming: 4 bases; J trimming: 6 bases; junction bases outside the gene matches: 7. This chain's CDR3 is CASSVGTSVFEQYF. Here the CDR3 DNA reads TGTGCCAGCAGCGTCGGGACTAGCGTATTCGAGCAGTACTTC.

This clonotype was observed a few times. This chain joins TRBV7-3 and TRBJ2-1; D is uncertain. Germline V gene lookup returns CDR1 SGHTA and CDR2 FQGTGA. Trimming took off 4 bases at V and 0 bases at J, with 13 bases between the two ends. The CDR3 is 16 amino acids. The CDR3 coding sequence is TGTGCCAGCAGCTCCTCCCATGGCGCCTCCTACAATGAGCAGTTCTTC. This codes for CASSSSHGASYNEQFF.

The V and J genes are TRBV24-1 and TRBJ1-2; 9 nucleotides line up with TRBD1. The CDR3 runs 15 residues. V was clipped by 5 bases and J by 6 bases; unmatched bases: 9. The V gene's germline CDR1 is KGHDR and CDR2 SFDVKD. The CDR3 here is CATSGQGEIGNGYTF. The DNA for the CDR3 is TGTGCCACCAGTGGACAGGGGGAAATTGGGAATGGCTACACCTTC.

The V call is TRBV6-5, the J call TRBJ1-1; no definite D call. The germline V gene encodes CDR1 MNHEY and CDR2 SVGAGI. V dropped 3 bases and J dropped 3 bases, with 8 bases sitting between them. The CDR3 is 13 residues long. The CDR3: CASSYGLYTEAFF. The CDR3, as DNA: TGTGCCAGCAGTTATGGTCTTTACACTGAAGCTTTCTTT.

This clonotype was observed once. The chain couples TRBV11-1 to TRBJ2-5; tentatively, D is TRBD2 (6 bases). The V end was cut by 5 bases, the J end by 1 base, with 14 bases between. The CDR3 sequence is 15 residues long. Germline CDR1 is SGHAT and CDR2 is FQDESV (reference sequence). The CDR3 nucleotides read TGTGCCAGCAGCCCTTGGCGGGACTCCCAAGAGACCCAGTACTTC. Translating gives CASSPWRDSQETQYF.

The rearrangement links TRBV6-5 to TRBJ2-7; 10 bases match TRBD2. CDR1 is MNHEY, CDR2 SVGAGI, per germline. V lost 6 bases to trimming and J lost 1 base; unmatched junction nucleotides: 6. This CDR3 has 15 residues. The CDR3 sequence is CASRQIAGGSYEQYV. The DNA of the CDR3 is TGTGCCAGCAGACAAATAGCGGGGGGTTCCTACGAGCAGTACGTC.

This clonotype was picked up a small number of times. This chain connects TRBV18 to TRBJ1-2; 10 bases are a match to TRBD1. Germline V gene sequence: CDR1 KGHSH, CDR2 LQKENI. This CDR3 is 18 amino acids long. The ends lost 6 bases at V and 0 bases at J; junction bases unmatched: 13. CDR3 sequence: CASSTSGTGVRPNYGYTF. DNA of the CDR3: TGTGCCAGCTCTACCAGTGGGACAGGGGTGCGCCCTAACTATGGCTACACCTTC.

This clonotype was seen more than once but under ten times. The V gene is TRBV12-3 or TRBV12-4, the J gene TRBJ2-1; TRBD2 agrees at 7 bases. The V gene end was trimmed by 3 bases and the J gene end by 5 bases; junction bases not matched to a gene: 7. The CDR3 is made up of 15 amino acids. The CDR3 sequence: CASSFWYAGDNEQFF. The CDR3 DNA sequence: TGTGCCAGCAGTTTCTGGTACGCGGGGGACAATGAGCAGTTCTTC.

This clonotype came up a few times. The chain recombines TRBV6-4 with TRBJ1-2; D might be TRBD1 (5 bases). V shed 0 bases and J shed 3 bases, with 11 bases lying between them. The CDR3 length is 15 residues. Germline CDR1 and CDR2: MRHNA and SNTAGT. CDR3 residues: CASSDSGGEDYGYTF. The CDR3 nucleotides read TGTGCCAGCAGTGACTCTGGAGGGGAGGACTATGGCTACACCTTC.

This chain connects TRBV2 to TRBJ2-7; D uncertain. CDR1 is SNHLY, CDR2 FYNNEI, per germline. V lost 5 bases and J lost 0, with 11 bases in between. This CDR3 has 14 residues. The CDR3 DNA follows: TGTGCCAGCAGTCCGCACACACGCTCCTACGAGCAGTACGTC. It is translated as CASSPHTRSYEQYV.

The sample holds a few counts of this clonotype. The chain recombines TRBV5-6 with TRBJ2-4; 14 bases agree with TRBD2. V dropped 2 bases and J dropped 14; count of bases not matched to a gene: 3. CDR1 and CDR2 (germline): SGHDT, YYEEEE. CDR3 length equals 13 residues. CDR3 amino acids: CASSLGLAGGEYF. The CDR3 DNA sequence: TGTGCCAGCAGCTTAGGACTAGCGGGGGGCGAGTACTTC. Full variable domain (missing parts from reference TRBV5-6 and TRBJ2-4): DAGVTQSPTHLIKTRGQQVTLRCSPKSGHDTVSWYQQALGQGPQFIFQYYEEEERQRGNFPDRFSGHQFPNYSSELNVNALLLGDSALYLCASSLGLAGGEYFGAGTRLSVL.

The rearrangement joins TRBV12-3 or TRBV12-4 to TRBJ1-3, with D possibly being TRBD1 (6 bases). CDR3 length equals 14 residues. V gave up 6 bases and J gave up 4 bases, with 13 bases separating them. DNA for the CDR3: TGTGCCAGCAGCCTCCCGGGGGCAGGAAACACCATATATTTT. This gives the protein CASSLPGAGNTIYF.

The chain recombines TRBV7-2 with TRBJ1-3; the D is unclear. Germline CDR1 SGHTA, CDR2 FQGNSA. The V end was cut by 3 bases, the J end by 0 bases, with 3 bases between. The CDR3 spans 13 residues. In nucleotides, the CDR3 is TGTGCCAGCAGCTTTGGCTCTGGAAACACCATATATTTT. It codes for CASSFGSGNTIYF.

This clonotype was counted between two and nine times. The chain employs TRBV20-1 and TRBJ1-6, with 7 bases that match TRBD1. This CDR3 spans 15 amino acids. Germline loops: CDR1 DFQATT, CDR2 SNEGSKA (reference sequence). Unmatched junction bases numbered 10, after V lost 3 bases and J lost 8 bases. CDR3 protein: CSARGKTGIDSPLHF. The CDR3 DNA follows: TGCAGTGCTAGGGGAAAGACAGGGATAGATTCACCCCTCCACTTT.

The chain couples TRBV12-3 or TRBV12-4 to TRBJ2-5; D is ambiguous. V lost 4 bases and J 2 bases, leaving 8 bases between the germline ends. CDR3 length: 13 amino acids. The CDR3 loop is CASSYSEQETQYF. The CDR3 DNA reads as TGTGCCAGCAGTTACTCGGAACAAGAGACCCAGTACTTC.

A few counts support this clonotype. The chain joins TRBV7-2 to TRBJ1-6, with D unclear. This CDR3 is built from 15 residues. V was pared by 2 bases and J by 4 bases, with 9 bases between. Germline V gene lookup returns CDR1 SGHTA and CDR2 FQGNSA. The CDR3 here is CASSLSAVYNSPLHF. For the CDR3, the DNA is TGTGCCAGCAGCTTATCCGCCGTATATAATTCACCCCTCCACTTT. The full variable domain, in which reference TRBV7-2 and TRBJ1-6 provide the parts outside the CDR3, is GAGVSQSPSNKVTEKGKDVELRCDPISGHTALYWYRQSLGQGLEFLIYFQGNSAPDKSGLPSDRFSAERTGGSVSTLTIQRTQQEDSAVYLCASSLSAVYNSPLHFGNGTRLTVT.

The rearrangement uses TRBV4-1 and TRBJ1-5; D perhaps matches TRBD1 (6 bases). Trimming took 0 bases from V and 0 from J, leaving 9 bases between them. The CDR3 contains 16 residues. Germline V gives CDR1 MGHRA, CDR2 YSYEKL. The CDR3 spells CASSQEGTYSNQPQHF. For the CDR3, the DNA is TGCGCCAGCAGCCAAGAAGGGACATATAGCAATCAGCCCCAGCATTTT.

The V call is TRBV4-2, the J call TRBJ2-3; 11 bases agree with TRBD2. The germline CDR1 and CDR2 sequences are LGHNA and YNFKEQ. The CDR3 extends over 17 amino acids. With 1 base clipped from V and 2 bases from J, the junction kept 5 bases outside the gene matches. The CDR3 nucleotides read TGTGCCAGCAGCCAAGTAGGGACTAGCGGAATCACAGATACGCAGTATTTT. This gives the protein CASSQVGTSGITDTQYF.

This rearrangement joins TRBV14 to TRBJ1-2; D gene uncertain. Germline V gene lookup returns CDR1 SGHDN and CDR2 FVKESK. This CDR3 contains 15 residues. V lost 0 bases and J 2 bases, leaving 10 bases between the germline ends. This CDR3 reads CASSQDLVRNYGYTF. CDR3 in DNA: TGTGCCAGCAGCCAAGATCTGGTACGGAACTATGGCTACACCTTC.

The J gene is TRBJ2-3, the V gene TRBV27; 10 nucleotides match TRBD2. The germline V gene encodes CDR1 MNHEY and CDR2 SMNVEV (reference sequence). V lost 1 base, J lost 1 base, and 2 bases stayed unmatched. This CDR3 has 16 amino acids. CDR3 sequence: CASSLLAGGGTDTQYF. CDR3 sequence (DNA): TGTGCCAGCAGTTTATTAGCGGGGGGTGGCACAGATACGCAGTATTTT.